A single sample gave rise to the 26 T cell receptor beta chains below, sequenced in a study of PD-L1 blockade in urothelial cancer. Libraries were prepared by immunoSEQ multiplex PCR; TCRdb keeps only in-frame clonotypes and omits some of them. The data show about 51,000 clones, 70% to 90% seen once. The material sequenced was PBMCs, taken around atezolizumab (anti-PD-L1) treatment. The receptors were gathered from a man aged 55 to 70 with urothelial cancer.

The V call is TRBV6-6, the J call TRBJ1-1, with 7 positions matching TRBD1. In germline, CDR1 is MNHNY, CDR2 SVGAGI (reference sequence). This CDR3 region has 14 residues. Trimming took 0 bases from V and 11 from J; bases not matched to a gene: 9. DNA of the CDR3: TGTGCCAGCAGTTACTCTGAAGGGGGCTTAAGTGCTTTCTTT. This sequence encodes CASSYSEGGLSAFF.

For the CDR3, the DNA is TGTGCCAGCAGCTTAGTGTCGGGAACATACAATGAGCAGTTCTTC. This encodes CASSLVSGTYNEQFF. This chain connects TRBV7-2 to TRBJ2-1; D is perhaps TRBD2 (5 bases). Trimming removed 1 base at V and 4 bases at J, with 11 bases between. Germline V CDR1 and CDR2: SGHTA, FQGNSA. The CDR3 spans 15 residues. The entire variable domain, with the rest obtained from reference TRBV7-2 and TRBJ2-1, is as follows: GAGVSQSPSNKVTEKGKDVELRCDPISGHTALYWYRQSLGQGLEFLIYFQGNSAPDKSGLPSDRFSAERTGGSVSTLTIQRTQQEDSAVYLCASSLVSGTYNEQFFGPGTRLTVL.

V and J are TRBV6-5 and TRBJ2-1; D may be TRBD2 (6 bases). Trimming stripped 0 bases from V and 2 bases from J, with 11 bases between. The CDR3 is 16 amino acids. Germline lookup yields CDR1 MNHEY and CDR2 SVGAGI. DNA of the CDR3: TGTGCCAGCAGTTACTCGAAGGGAGGACCCTACAATGAGCAGTTCTTC. Translation gives CASSYSKGGPYNEQFF.

The chain is built from TRBV7-2 and TRBJ1-5; no reliable D call. The CDR3 covers 13 residues. V was clipped by 2 bases and J by 5 bases, with 7 bases between them. Germline CDR1 and CDR2: SGHTA and FQGNSA. For the CDR3, the DNA is TGTGCCAGCAGCTTATTCTCGGATCAGCCCCAGCATTTT. The encoded protein is CASSLFSDQPQHF. Full variable domain (outside the CDR3, taken from reference TRBV7-2 and TRBJ1-5): GAGVSQSPSNKVTEKGKDVELRCDPISGHTALYWYRQSLGQGLEFLIYFQGNSAPDKSGLPSDRFSAERTGGSVSTLTIQRTQQEDSAVYLCASSLFSDQPQHFGDGTRLSIL.

This clone has more than one count but fewer than ten. In nucleotides, the CDR3 is TGTGCCAGCAGCGTGTCACAGGGGTTAACCTACGAGCAGTACTTC. The encoded protein is CASSVSQGLTYEQYF. This chain links TRBV7-2 with TRBJ2-7; 7 positions match TRBD1. There are 15 residues in the CDR3. With 5 bases clipped from V and 2 bases from J, the junction kept 9 bases outside the gene matches. In germline, CDR1 is SGHTA, CDR2 FQGNSA.

The table lists this clone with a count of one. The chain recombines TRBV11-2 with TRBJ2-3, with 9 nucleotides matching TRBD1. The germline CDR1 and CDR2 sequences are SGHAT and FQNNGV. The CDR3 is 14 amino acids. J gave up 3 bases and V 6 bases, and 4 bases lay outside the gene matches. Here the CDR3 DNA reads TGTGCCAGCAGATTACAGGGGGCAACAGATACGCAGTATTTT. Protein sequence: CASRLQGATDTQYF.

This clone appeared a few times. The chain is built from TRBV6-5 and TRBJ2-4; 7 bases fit TRBD1. From germline, CDR1 is MNHEY and CDR2 SVGAGI. V gave up 5 bases and J gave up 9 bases; unmatched junction bases: 10. CDR3 length: 14 residues. CDR3 amino acids: CASSPERAGGIQYF. CDR3 coding DNA: TGTGCCAGCAGTCCCGAAAGGGCAGGGGGCATTCAGTACTTC.

The chain recombines TRBV5-6 with TRBJ2-3, with 11 bases aligning to TRBD2. The CDR3 extends over 18 amino acids. Germline V gene lookup returns CDR1 SGHDT and CDR2 YYEEEE. J was trimmed by 5 bases and V by 4 bases; bases with no gene match: 15. CDR3 amino acids: CASSPLAGDRGVRDTQYF. The CDR3 nucleotides read TGTGCCAGCAGCCCACTAGCGGGGGATCGCGGGGTTAGAGATACGCAGTATTTT.

The chain combines TRBV10-2 with TRBJ2-7, with D hard to call. The V end was cut by 6 bases, the J end by 4 bases, with 13 bases between. CDR1 and CDR2 (germline): WSHSY, SAAADI. The CDR3 spans 13 residues. The CDR3 loop is CASSLDWVYEQYF. The DNA for the CDR3 is TGCGCCAGCAGCTTAGACTGGGTATACGAGCAGTACTTC.

The chain uses TRBV4-2 and TRBJ2-6; TRBD2 might be the D (6 bases). CDR1 is LGHNA and CDR2 is YNFKEQ in the germline V gene. V lost 0 bases, J lost 4 bases, and 10 bases lay in between. CDR3 length: 16 residues. CDR3 amino acids: CASSQERGSGANVLTF. The CDR3 bases are TGTGCCAGCAGCCAAGAACGGGGGAGCGGGGCCAACGTCCTGACTTTC.

V is TRBV13 and J is TRBJ2-7, with D perhaps matching TRBD2 (5 bases). V was cut by 6 bases and J by 6 bases, with 12 bases left in between. The CDR3 covers 12 residues. CDR1 and CDR2 (germline): PRHDT, FYEKMQ (reference sequence). The CDR3 here is CASSGPRGEQYF. CDR3 nucleotide sequence: TGTGCCAGCAGTGGCCCTCGGGGCGAGCAGTACTTC. The whole variable domain, remainder taken from reference TRBV13 and TRBJ2-7, is AAGVIQSPRHLIKEKRETATLKCYPIPRHDTVYWYQQGPGQDPQFLISFYEKMQSDKGSIPDRFSAQQFSDYHSELNMSSLELGDSALYFCASSGPRGEQYFGPGTRLTVT.

V gene TRBV19 combines with J gene TRBJ1-2; 8 bases agree with TRBD1. Germline V lookup: CDR1 LNHDA, CDR2 SQIVND (reference sequence). After removal of 1 base from V and 4 bases from J, the junction contained 5 bases not matched to a gene. The CDR3 is made up of 15 amino acids. The CDR3 DNA sequence: TGTGCCAGTAGTATAGCGGCCGGGACAGGCTATGGCTACACCTTC. Translation: CASSIAAGTGYGYTF.

This chain joins TRBV7-3 and TRBJ2-2, with D maybe TRBD2 (5 bases). The V end was cut by 1 base, the J end by 0 bases, with 9 bases between. This CDR3 spans 16 amino acids. The germline V gene encodes CDR1 SGHTA and CDR2 FQGTGA. The CDR3 nucleotides are TGTGCCAGCAGCTTAATTTACGGGGCGAACACCGGGGAGCTGTTTTTT. Protein: CASSLIYGANTGELFF. Supplemented by reference TRBV7-3 and TRBJ2-2, the full variable domain reads GAGVSQTPSNKVTEKGKYVELRCDPISGHTALYWYRQSLGQGPEFLIYFQGTGAADDSGLPNDRFFAVRPEGSVSTLKIQRTERGDSAVYLCASSLIYGANTGELFFGEGSRLTVL.

V gene TRBV27 combines with J gene TRBJ1-4, with TRBD1 identical over 7 bases. The CDR3 runs 17 residues. The germline CDR1 and CDR2 sequences are MNHEY and SMNVEV (reference sequence). Trimming removed 5 bases from V and 0 bases from J; junction bases left unmatched: 9. CDR3 in amino acids: CASSQDRTLTTNEKLFF. The CDR3 coding sequence is TGTGCCAGCAGTCAGGACAGGACCCTAACAACTAATGAAAAACTGTTTTTT.

The chain employs TRBV5-1 and TRBJ2-3; TRBD1 is a possible D gene (7 bases). The CDR3 extends over 15 amino acids. Germline loops: CDR1 SGHRS, CDR2 YFSETQ. V lost 4 bases and J 0 bases, leaving 12 bases between the germline ends. The CDR3 nucleotides are TGCGCCAGCAGCCCGGAGGGACAGAGCACAGATACGCAGTATTTT. This codes for CASSPEGQSTDTQYF. Using reference TRBV5-1 and TRBJ2-3 for the parts outside the CDR3, the full variable domain is KAGVTQTPRYLIKTRGQQVTLSCSPISGHRSVSWYQQTPGQGLQFLFEYFSETQRNKGNFPGRFSGRQFSNSRSEMNVSTLELGDSALYLCASSPEGQSTDTQYFGPGTRLTVL.

This clone showed up just a few times. The J gene is TRBJ1-1, the V gene TRBV5-4, with D perhaps TRBD1 (6 bases). This CDR3 contains 14 residues. Germline lookup yields CDR1 SGHNT and CDR2 YYREEE (reference sequence). With 2 bases removed from V and 8 bases from J, the gap between germline ends came to 16 bases. Here the CDR3 reads CASSFETGRIEAFF. CDR3 DNA sequence: TGTGCCAGCAGCTTCGAAACAGGGAGAATAGAAGCTTTCTTT. Full variable domain (remainder filled in from reference TRBV5-4 and TRBJ1-1): ETGVTQSPTHLIKTRGQQVTLRCSSQSGHNTVSWYQQALGQGPQFIFQYYREEENGRGNFPPRFSGLQFPNYSSELNVNALELDDSALYLCASSFETGRIEAFFGQGTRLTVV.

The gene calls are TRBV4-1 and TRBJ1-5, with 9 bases that match TRBD1. Looked up from germline, CDR1 is MGHRA and CDR2 is YSYEKL. This CDR3 is 17 amino acids long. V lost 5 bases and J lost 4; bases outside the gene matches: 12. This CDR3 is CASSFQPYRGPNQPQHF. The DNA for the CDR3 is TGCGCCAGCAGCTTCCAACCCTACAGGGGGCCAAATCAGCCCCAGCATTTT.

J is TRBJ2-7 and V is TRBV27; D may be TRBD1 (6 bases). Germline loops: CDR1 MNHEY, CDR2 SMNVEV (reference sequence). The CDR3 has 16 amino acids. Trimming shortened V by 5 bases and J by 2 bases, and 19 bases separated the two germline ends. CDR3 sequence (DNA): TGTGCCAGCAGTCGGGACGGGACACTACCTACCTACGAGCAGTACTTC. Its translation: CASSRDGTLPTYEQYF.

The chain has TRBV5-5 and TRBJ1-5, with D possibly matching TRBD1 (5 bases). Per germline, CDR1 SGHKS and CDR2 YYEKEE (reference sequence). This CDR3 region has 19 residues. With 4 bases removed from V and 0 bases from J, the gap between germline ends came to 23 bases. CDR3 protein: CASSPLWGSPNYSNQPQHF. In DNA, the CDR3 is TGTGCCAGCAGCCCGCTTTGGGGCAGCCCTAATTATAGCAATCAGCCCCAGCATTTT.

CDR3 loop: CASSILAGGSYEQYF. CDR3 DNA: TGTGCCAGCAGTATACTAGCGGGAGGCTCCTACGAGCAGTACTTC. V usage is TRBV6-6 and J usage is TRBJ2-7, with 12 bases lining up with TRBD2. The CDR3 has 15 residues. Looked up from germline, CDR1 is MNHNY and CDR2 is SVGAGI (reference sequence). V lost 5 bases to trimming and J lost 0 bases; unmatched junction nucleotides: 2.

The chain uses TRBV18 and TRBJ1-4; D uncertain. V lost 2 bases to trimming and J lost 8 bases, with 9 bases between them. CDR1 is KGHSH and CDR2 is LQKENI in the germline V gene. The CDR3 runs to 13 residues. The CDR3: CASSPSGGEKLFF. The CDR3 nucleotides read TGTGCCAGCTCACCATCGGGAGGGGAAAAACTGTTTTTT.

The rearrangement joins TRBV9 to TRBJ2-5; D is uncertain. In germline, CDR1 is SGDLS, CDR2 YYNGEE. V lost 0 bases, J lost 9 bases, and 15 bases lay in between. CDR3 size: 14 residues. CDR3 sequence reads: CASSVAPGARAQYF. CDR3 in DNA: TGTGCCAGCAGCGTAGCCCCGGGTGCCCGGGCCCAGTACTTC.

The V and J genes are TRBV9 and TRBJ2-1; D unresolved. V was clipped by 5 bases and J by 10 bases, with 22 bases between them. Germline loops: CDR1 SGDLS, CDR2 YYNGEE. The CDR3 runs 15 residues. CDR3 amino acids: CASSATPTGSQEQFF. The CDR3 nucleotides read TGTGCCAGCAGTGCGACACCTACTGGTTCACAGGAGCAGTTCTTC.

This clone showed up just once. CDR3 protein: CATGAGPGEQYF. DNA for the CDR3: TGTGCCACTGGGGCGGGACCGGGGGAGCAGTACTTC. This chain links TRBV28 with TRBJ2-7; a weak D match, TRBD2 (6 bases). There are 12 residues in the CDR3. V lost 10 bases and J lost 7, with 17 bases in between. Germline V gene sequence: CDR1 MDHEN, CDR2 SYDVKM.

This sequence joins TRBV5-1 and TRBJ2-7; a possible D gene is TRBD1 (6 bases). Trimming pared 2 bases from V and 0 bases from J, leaving 12 bases between. Germline V gene sequence: CDR1 SGHRS, CDR2 YFSETQ. The CDR3 spans 15 residues. This CDR3 is CASSFQQGFSYEQYF. CDR3 bases: TGCGCCAGCAGCTTCCAACAGGGTTTCTCCTACGAGCAGTACTTC.

The chain carries TRBV6-1 and TRBJ1-3; tentative D call: TRBD1 (5 bases). The germline gives CDR1 MNHNS, CDR2 SASEGT. The CDR3 totals 13 residues. V lost 2 bases, J lost 4 bases, and 6 bases lay in between. The CDR3 DNA follows: TGTGCCAGCAGTGAACGGGGGGGAAACACCATATATTTT. Its translation is CASSERGGNTIYF.